This TCR beta chain emerged from a study of T cells after yellow fever vaccination (dated by TCRdb to about 2019). Study-level background: Libraries from fractions with low cell numbers were prepared with the SMART-Seq v4 Ultra Low Input RNA kit. To track T-cell clones before and after primary and booster YFV17D yellow fever vaccination, bulk TCR alpha and beta repertoires were sequenced longitudinally. Two healthy male donors, one aged 18 to 29 and one aged 30 to 40 years, made up the cohort. Blood was drawn at multiple timepoints before and after primary and secondary immunization, with bulk PBMC replicates and cell subsets isolated. What the authors observed across the whole study: FACS-sorted repertoires could contain abundant contaminating clonotypes from the bulk population, so computational filtering was required. After the booster, most of the clones that had expanded following primary vaccination were detected again (just under 97% of CD4 and roughly 88% of CD8), which suggests that memory was broadly maintained. A small fraction of clonotypes showed up in both the CD4 and CD8 compartments, probably as a result of convergent recombination. The study included only two donors, which limits how far the findings can be generalized. Compared with the primary T-cell response, the secondary T-cell response was faster but weaker, reaching its peak on day 5 rather than on day 15.

TCR cDNA was synthesized by 5'RACE template switching, which introduced a universal primer site and unique molecular identifiers. Priming of cDNA synthesis was performed from both the TCR alpha and TCR beta constant segments. Two PCR steps were used to amplify libraries, with sample barcodes and sequencing adapters being added in the second step. Libraries were sequenced on Illumina HiSeq 2500 (2x100 bp) or NovaSeq (2x150 bp). The source study handled its data this way. Demultiplexing of reads and collapsing into UMI consensus sequences were performed with MIGEC, and V(D)J alignment was carried out with MiXCR. Vaccine-responding clonotypes were defined with edgeR using replicate PBMC samples, requiring FDR below 0.01 and a log2 fold change above 5 up to day 15. Each bulk clonotype received a CD4 or CD8 identity based on whether the sequenced CD4 or CD8 repertoire contained that clonotype at higher abundance. TCRdb reprocessed the public reads (quality trimming at Q25 with fastp, clone calling with MiXCR) and kept in-frame beta chains. Merged by CDR3 protein, the rows form single entries marked with the most common genes and DNA. None of the V and J calls come from the authors' own analysis; TCRdb made them. This sample gives about 320,000 distinct CDR3 sequences in total; 6.5% to 8.5% of them show up just once. Roughly 19% of the sample lies in the top ten.

This specimen's treatment or condition label, interpreted: live attenuated yellow fever vaccine strain. At each blood-draw timepoint, two biological replicates of bulk PBMCs were obtained. A standard Ficoll-Paque protocol was used to isolate PBMCs from peripheral blood. TriZol was used to extract RNA from bulk PBMCs, from CD4 and CD8 fractions, and from dextramer-positive and dextramer-negative fractions. As for this clonotype: Its antigen specificity is not known. No qualities accompany the bases; no much larger clone lies one base away.

The CDR3 sequence holds 14 residues, the cysteine and phenylalanine included. Just the 42-base CDR3 DNA is kept, in frame starting at base 1. The germline V gene encodes CDR1 SGHVS and CDR2 FQNEAQ. Trimming costs V 3 bases and J 2 bases, and their ends lie 9 bases apart. Material: PBMCs, obtained about 41 days after the first yellow fever vaccination. Recombination connected TRBV7-8 to TRBJ2-3; too little of a D gene remains to name it. This receptor was identified in a man in his late teens or twenties who received the YFV17D yellow fever vaccine. CDR3 reads: CASSLSRVTDTQYF. The nucleotide sequence is given as TGTGCCAGCAGCTTGTCGAGAGTCACAGATACGCAGTATTTT.